The source of this T cell receptor beta chain is a study of spatial heterogeneity in lung cancer. TCRdb ran MiXCR on the 5' RACE reads and lists one entry per CDR3 protein. The sample carries roughly 50,000 distinct CDR3 sequences, less than 8.5% recorded once. The time point was: sample taken at primary tumor resection. Unsorted samples of tumor, nontumor lung or frozen PBMC had their whole RNA sequenced. The germline V gene has CDR1 DFQATT and CDR2 SNEGSKA (reference sequence). The CDR3 consists of 15 residues. Trimming shortened V by 0 bases and J by 5 bases, and 16 bases separated the two germline ends. In this sample, this clonotype turned up many times.

V and J are TRBV20-1 and TRBJ2-5; D unresolved. The sample was PBMCs, taken at surgery. The sequence was collected from a female donor with early-stage non-small cell lung cancer. In DNA, the CDR3 is TGCAGTGCTAGAGACTACAGTAACGTAGAGGAGACCCAGTACTTC. This gives the protein CSARDYSNVEETQYF.